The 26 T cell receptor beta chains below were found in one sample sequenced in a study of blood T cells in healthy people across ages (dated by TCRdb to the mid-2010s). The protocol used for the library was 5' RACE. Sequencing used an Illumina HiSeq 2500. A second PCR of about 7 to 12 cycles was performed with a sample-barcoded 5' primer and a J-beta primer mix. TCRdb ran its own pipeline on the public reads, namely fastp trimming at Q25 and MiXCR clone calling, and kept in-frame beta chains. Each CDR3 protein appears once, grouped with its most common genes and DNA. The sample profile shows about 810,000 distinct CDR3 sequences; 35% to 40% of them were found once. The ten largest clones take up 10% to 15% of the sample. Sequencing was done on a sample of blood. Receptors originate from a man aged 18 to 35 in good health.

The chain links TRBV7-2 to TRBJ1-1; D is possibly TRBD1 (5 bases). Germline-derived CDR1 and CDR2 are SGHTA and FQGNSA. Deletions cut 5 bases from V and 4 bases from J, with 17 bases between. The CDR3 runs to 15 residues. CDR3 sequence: CASSPRMGGGTEAFF. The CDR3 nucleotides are TGTGCCAGCAGCCCCCGGATGGGGGGAGGCACTGAAGCTTTCTTT.

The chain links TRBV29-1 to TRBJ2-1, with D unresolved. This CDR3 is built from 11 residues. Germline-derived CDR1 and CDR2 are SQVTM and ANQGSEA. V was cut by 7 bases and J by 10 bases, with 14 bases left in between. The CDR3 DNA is TGCAGCGGCGGAGCTCTGGGGGAGCAGTTCTTC. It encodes CSGGALGEQFF.

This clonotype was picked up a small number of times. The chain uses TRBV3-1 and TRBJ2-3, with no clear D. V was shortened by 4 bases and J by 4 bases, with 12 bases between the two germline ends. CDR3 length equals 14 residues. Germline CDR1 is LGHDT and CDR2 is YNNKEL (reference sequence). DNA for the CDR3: TGTGCCAGCAGCCGAAACCTCCTACCAGATACGCAGTATTTT. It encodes CASSRNLLPDTQYF.

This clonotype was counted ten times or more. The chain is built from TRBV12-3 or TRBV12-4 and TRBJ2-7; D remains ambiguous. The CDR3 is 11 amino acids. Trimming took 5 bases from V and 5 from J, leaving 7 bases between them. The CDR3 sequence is CASSRTHEQYF. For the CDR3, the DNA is TGTGCCAGCAGTCGAACCCACGAGCAGTACTTC.

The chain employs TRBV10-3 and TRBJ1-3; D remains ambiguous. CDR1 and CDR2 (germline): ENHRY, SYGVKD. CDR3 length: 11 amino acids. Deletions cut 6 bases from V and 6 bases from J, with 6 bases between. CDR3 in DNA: TGTGCCATCAGCCCGGAAAACACCATATATTTT. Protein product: CAISPENTIYF.

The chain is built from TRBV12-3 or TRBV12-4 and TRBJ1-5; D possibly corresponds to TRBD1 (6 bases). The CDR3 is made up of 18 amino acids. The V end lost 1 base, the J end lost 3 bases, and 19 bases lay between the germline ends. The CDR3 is CASSLEGDTLGPNQPQHF. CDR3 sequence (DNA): TGTGCCAGCAGTTTAGAGGGGGACACCCTTGGCCCCAATCAGCCCCAGCATTTT.

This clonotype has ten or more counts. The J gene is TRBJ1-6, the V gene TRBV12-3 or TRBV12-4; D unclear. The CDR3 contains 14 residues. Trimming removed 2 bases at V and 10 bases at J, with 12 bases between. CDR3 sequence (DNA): TGTGCCAGCAGTTTAAGGCAGGCGAACTCACCCCTCCACTTT. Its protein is CASSLRQANSPLHF.

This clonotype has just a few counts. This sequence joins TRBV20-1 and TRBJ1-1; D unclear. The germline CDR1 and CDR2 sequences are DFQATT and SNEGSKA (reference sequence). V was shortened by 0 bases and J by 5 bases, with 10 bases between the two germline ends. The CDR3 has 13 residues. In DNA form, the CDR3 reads TGCAGTGCTAGAGATCCGGGTCTGACTGAAGCTTTCTTT. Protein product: CSARDPGLTEAFF.

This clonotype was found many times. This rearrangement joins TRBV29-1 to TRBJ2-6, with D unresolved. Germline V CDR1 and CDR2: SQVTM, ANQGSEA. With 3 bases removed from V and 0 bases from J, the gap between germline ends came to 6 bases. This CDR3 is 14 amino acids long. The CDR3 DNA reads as TGCAGCGTTGATTTTACCTCTGGGGCCAACGTCCTGACTTTC. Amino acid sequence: CSVDFTSGANVLTF.

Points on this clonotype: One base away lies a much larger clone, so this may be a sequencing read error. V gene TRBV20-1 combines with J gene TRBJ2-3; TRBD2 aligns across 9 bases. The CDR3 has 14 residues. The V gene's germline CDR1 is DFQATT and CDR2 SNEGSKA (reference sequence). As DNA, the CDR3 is TGCAGTGCTAGGACTAGCGGAAGCACAGATGCGCAGTATTTT. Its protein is CSARTSGSTDAQYF.

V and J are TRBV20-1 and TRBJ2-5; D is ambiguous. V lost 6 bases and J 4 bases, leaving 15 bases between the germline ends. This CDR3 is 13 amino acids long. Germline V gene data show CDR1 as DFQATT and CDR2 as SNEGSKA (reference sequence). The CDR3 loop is CSATPLARETQYF. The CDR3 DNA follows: TGCAGTGCGACCCCTTTGGCACGAGAGACCCAGTACTTC.

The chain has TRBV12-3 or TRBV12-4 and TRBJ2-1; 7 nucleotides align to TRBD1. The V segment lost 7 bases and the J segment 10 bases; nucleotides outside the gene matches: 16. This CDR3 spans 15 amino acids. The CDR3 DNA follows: TGTGCCAGCACCTTATCGGGACAGTCTAGATACGAGCAGTTCTTC. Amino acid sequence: CASTLSGQSRYEQFF.

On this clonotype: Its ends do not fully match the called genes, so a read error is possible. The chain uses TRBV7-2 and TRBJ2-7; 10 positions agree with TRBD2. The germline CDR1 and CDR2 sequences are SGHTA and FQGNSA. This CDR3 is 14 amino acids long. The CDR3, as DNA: TGTGCCAGCAGCCTAGCGGGGGAGTTCTACGAGCAGTACTTC. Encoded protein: CASSLAGEFYEQYF.

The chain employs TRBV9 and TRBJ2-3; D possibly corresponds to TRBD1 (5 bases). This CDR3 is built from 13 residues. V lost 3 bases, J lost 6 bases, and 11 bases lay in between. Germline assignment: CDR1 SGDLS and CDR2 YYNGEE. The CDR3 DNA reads TGTGCCAGCAGCGGGGCAGGGATGGATACGCAGTATTTT. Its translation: CASSGAGMDTQYF.

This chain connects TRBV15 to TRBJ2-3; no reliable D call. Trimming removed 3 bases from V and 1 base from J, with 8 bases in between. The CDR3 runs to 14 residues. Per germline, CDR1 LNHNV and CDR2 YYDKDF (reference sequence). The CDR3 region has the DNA TGTGCCACCAGCAGTCGGGCTGGCACAGATACGCAGTATTTT. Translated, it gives CATSSRAGTDTQYF.

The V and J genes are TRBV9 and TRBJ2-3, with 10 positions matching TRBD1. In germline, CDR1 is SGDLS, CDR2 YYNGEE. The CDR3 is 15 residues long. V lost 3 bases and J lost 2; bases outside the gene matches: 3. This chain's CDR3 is CASSATGGHTDTQYF. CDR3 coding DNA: TGTGCCAGCAGCGCGACAGGGGGCCACACAGATACGCAGTATTTT.

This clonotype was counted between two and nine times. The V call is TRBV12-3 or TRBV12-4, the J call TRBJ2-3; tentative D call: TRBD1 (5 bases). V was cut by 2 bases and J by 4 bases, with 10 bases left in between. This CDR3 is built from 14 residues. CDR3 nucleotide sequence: TGTGCCAGCAGTTTACAATCCAGGGCAGATACGCAGTATTTT. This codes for CASSLQSRADTQYF.

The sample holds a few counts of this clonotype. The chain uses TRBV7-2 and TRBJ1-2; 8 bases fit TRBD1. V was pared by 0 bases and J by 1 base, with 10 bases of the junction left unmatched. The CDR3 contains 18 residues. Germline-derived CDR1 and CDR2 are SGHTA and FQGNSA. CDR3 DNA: TGTGCCAGCAGCTTAGCGCTTGAAGGACAGGGCGTTAACTATGGCTACACCTTC. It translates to CASSLALEGQGVNYGYTF.

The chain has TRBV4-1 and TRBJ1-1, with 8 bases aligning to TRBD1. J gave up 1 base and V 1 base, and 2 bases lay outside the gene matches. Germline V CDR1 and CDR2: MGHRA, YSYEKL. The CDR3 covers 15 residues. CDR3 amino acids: CASSQGGTGNTEAFF. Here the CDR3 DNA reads TGCGCCAGCAGCCAAGGTGGGACAGGGAACACTGAAGCTTTCTTT.

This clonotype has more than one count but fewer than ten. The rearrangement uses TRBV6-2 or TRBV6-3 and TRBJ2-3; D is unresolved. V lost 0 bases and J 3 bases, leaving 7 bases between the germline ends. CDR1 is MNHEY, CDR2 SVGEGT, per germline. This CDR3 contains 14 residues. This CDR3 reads CASSYSFLTDTQYF. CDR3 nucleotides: TGTGCCAGCAGTTACTCTTTCCTAACAGATACGCAGTATTTT.

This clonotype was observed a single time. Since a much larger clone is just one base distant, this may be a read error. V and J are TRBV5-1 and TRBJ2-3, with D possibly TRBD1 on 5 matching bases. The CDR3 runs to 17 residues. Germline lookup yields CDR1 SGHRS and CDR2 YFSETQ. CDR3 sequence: CASSLASAGLVADTQCF. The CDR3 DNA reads TGCGCCAGCAGCTTGGCCTCGGCAGGGCTGGTCGCAGATACGCAGTGTTTT.

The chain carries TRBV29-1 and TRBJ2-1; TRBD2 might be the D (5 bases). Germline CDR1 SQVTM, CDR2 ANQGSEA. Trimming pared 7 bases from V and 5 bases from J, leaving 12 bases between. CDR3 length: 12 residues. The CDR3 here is CSAKRIDNEQFF. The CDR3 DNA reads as TGCAGCGCGAAGCGGATCGACAATGAGCAGTTCTTC.

CDR3 loop: CASSQDGEGGRELFF. As DNA, the CDR3 is TGCGCCAGCAGCCAAGATGGGGAGGGGGGCCGGGAGCTGTTTTTT. V is TRBV4-3 and J is TRBJ2-2, with D possibly TRBD2 on 7 matching bases. This CDR3 spans 15 amino acids. CDR1 LGHNA and CDR2 YSLEER come from the germline V gene. V was trimmed by 0 bases and J by 9 bases, leaving 14 bases between them.

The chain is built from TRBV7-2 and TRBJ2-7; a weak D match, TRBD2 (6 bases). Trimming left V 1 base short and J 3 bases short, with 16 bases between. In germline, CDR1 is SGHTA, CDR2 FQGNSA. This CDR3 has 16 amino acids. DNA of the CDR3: TGTGCCAGCAGCTTAGTCTTGAGCGGGCCTAACTACGAGCAGTACTTC. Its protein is CASSLVLSGPNYEQYF. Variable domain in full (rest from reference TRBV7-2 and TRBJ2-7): GAGVSQSPSNKVTEKGKDVELRCDPISGHTALYWYRQSLGQGLEFLIYFQGNSAPDKSGLPSDRFSAERTGGSVSTLTIQRTQQEDSAVYLCASSLVLSGPNYEQYFGPGTRLTVT.

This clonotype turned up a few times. CDR3 in amino acids: CASSLDQGSDEQFF. DNA for the CDR3: TGCGCCAGCAGCTTGGACCAGGGTAGTGATGAGCAGTTCTTC. J is TRBJ2-1 and V is TRBV5-1; maybe TRBD1 (5 bases). Germline V gives CDR1 SGHRS, CDR2 YFSETQ. This CDR3 contains 14 residues. V lost 0 bases to trimming and J lost 8 bases, with 12 bases between them.

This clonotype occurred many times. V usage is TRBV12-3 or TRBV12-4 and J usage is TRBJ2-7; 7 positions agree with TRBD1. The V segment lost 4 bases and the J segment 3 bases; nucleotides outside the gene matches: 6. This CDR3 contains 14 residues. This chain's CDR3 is CASSWHRGSYEQYF. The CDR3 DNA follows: TGTGCCAGCAGTTGGCACAGGGGTAGCTACGAGCAGTACTTC.